The present T cell receptor (beta chain) was sequenced within a study of cytomegalovirus exposure and HLA in healthy donors (dated by TCRdb to about 2017). Background for the entire study: A later analysis indicated that the roughly 130 validation repertoires were generated on the platform also employed for the 670 or so repertoires of the first cohort. The study was designed to test whether signatures of past pathogen exposure could be identified by cataloging public T cell receptors. The study combined high-throughput TCR immunosequencing, statistical association of individual TCRs with disease status, and machine learning to predict cytomegalovirus infection status. Along with the roughly 700-subject first cohort, a separate validation cohort of over a hundred different subjects was used.

The CDR3 holds 14 amino acids from the cysteine to the phenylalanine. Just the 42-base CDR3 DNA is kept, in frame starting at base 1. The germline V gene (reference sequence) specifies MNHEY as CDR1 and SMNVEV as CDR2. V loses 5 bases of germline sequence and J loses 4 bases, and the interval between the two ends is 12 bases. Donors formed part of the validation cohort, which comprised 95 to 150 subjects and was distinct from the first cohort of under 800 subjects. Points the paper makes about the study in general: In vitro tests confirmed that a few of the cytomegalovirus-associated TCR beta chains recognize cytomegalovirus antigens. The classifier was reported to diagnose cytomegalovirus status with high specificity and sensitivity in both the original cohort and the validation cohort. According to the authors, the approach could potentially be generalized to other disease states and immunological phenotypes. A later analysis had no HLA typing for the validation cohort, so co-occurrence there was scored across all 120 or so repertoires. In the study, about 150 TCR beta chains were listed as associated with cytomegalovirus. In a later analysis, TCRs clustered in the first cohort were found to also tend to co-occur in the approximately 120 validation repertoires, with about 93% of cluster scores above 0. While some public TCRs were present in many individuals, most TCR sequences turned up only very rarely across donors.

The library was built by means of the immunoSEQ multiplex PCR assay. The published analysis was carried out like this. A statistical classification framework was built to diagnose cytomegalovirus status from the catalog of TCR beta chain sequences. TCRdb's version of the immuneACCESS table is confined to in-frame rearrangements and falls short of the full clone set. An unresolved V gene accounts for under half of the shortfall where checked; the remainder is of unknown origin. D and trimming were read from the DNA, whereas the V and J calls and clone size are those reported in that table. This sample lists about 120,000 clones; approximately 94% were detected once. The ten most abundant clones make up 1.7% of the sample. This clone was detected once. What antigen it recognizes has not been identified. Per-base qualities were not stored, and no clone one base away is much larger.

This sequence was found in a man between 18 and 35 years old in good health and CMV-seronegative. Here the chain combines TRBV27 and TRBJ1-3, with no reliable assignment of the D segment. The sequenced material came from PBMCs. The DNA is TGTGCCAGCAGTGCAACAGCGGCGGGAAACACCATATATTTT. It translates to CASSATAAGNTIYF.